The 27 T cell receptor beta chains listed next were all sequenced from one sample in a study of T cell responses to AZD1222 COVID-19 vaccine. Measured with immunoSEQ multiplex PCR; TCRdb has only the in-frame clones, and not every one. The table lists 95,000 to 100,000 clones, 75% to 95% of them singletons. The sequenced sample was peripheral blood, obtained on day 0 of AZD1222 vaccination. The receptor source for this set is an adult in good health.

This sequence joins TRBV21-1 and TRBJ2-5. TRBV21-1 is marked as a pseudogene. This CDR3 region has 11 residues. CDR3 protein: CASSKGETQYF. The CDR3 DNA reads as TGTGCCAGCAGCAAGGGGGAGACCCAGTACTTC.

This clone was counted a few times. The chain is built from TRBV6-5 and TRBJ1-1; D not resolved. V was cut by 8 bases and J by 4 bases, with 17 bases left in between. The CDR3 covers 14 residues. Germline values: CDR1 MNHEY, CDR2 SVGAGI. The CDR3 bases are TGTGCCAGCGGGTGGGGTGCCGGGAGCACTGAAGCTTTCTTT. Amino acids: CASGWGAGSTEAFF.

CDR3 loop: CASSIGGKETQYF. For the CDR3, the DNA is TGTGCCAGTAGTATCGGAGGGAAAGAGACCCAGTACTTC. V and J are TRBV19 and TRBJ2-5; a possible D gene is TRBD2 (6 bases). Deletions cut 3 bases from V and 3 bases from J, with 8 bases between. The CDR3 runs to 13 residues. CDR1 is LNHDA, CDR2 SQIVND, per germline (reference sequence).

The CDR3 DNA sequence: TGTGCCAGCAGCCCCCCAGAGGGGCCAAAGGAGCAGTACTTC. Residues: CASSPPEGPKEQYF. V is TRBV7-9 and J is TRBJ2-7; D tentatively reads TRBD1 or TRBD2 (5 bases each). CDR1 is SEHNR, CDR2 FQNEAQ, per germline (reference sequence). V lost 5 bases and J 7 bases, leaving 18 bases between the germline ends. The CDR3 spans 14 residues.

J is TRBJ1-2 and V is TRBV12-3 or TRBV12-4; 8 bases match TRBD1. The CDR3 spans 11 residues. V lost 1 base, J lost 14 bases, and 3 bases stayed unmatched. CDR3: CASSLGTGRTF. The CDR3 region has the DNA TGTGCCAGCAGTTTAGGGACAGGGCGGACCTTC.

The chain couples TRBV18 to TRBJ2-1; D not resolved. Trimming left V 3 bases short and J 8 bases short, with 11 bases between. This CDR3 comprises 13 residues. The germline V gene has CDR1 KGHSH and CDR2 LQKENI. CDR3 loop: CASSPIPQDEQFF. The CDR3 DNA follows: TGTGCCAGCTCACCGATCCCCCAGGATGAGCAGTTCTTC. Drawing the rest from reference TRBV18 and TRBJ2-1, the complete variable domain is NAGVMQNPRHLVRRRGQEARLRCSPMKGHSHVYWYRQLPEEGLKFMVYLQKENIIDESGMPKERFSAEFPKEGPSILRIQQVVRGDSAAYFCASSPIPQDEQFFGPGTRLTVL.

Remarks on this clone: Other DNA sequences of this sample code for an identical CDR3. The chain carries TRBV30 and TRBJ1-1, with TRBD1 matching 7 bases. The CDR3 is 14 residues long. V gave up 3 bases and J gave up 2 bases; unmatched junction bases: 6. CDR1 is GTSNPN, CDR2 SVGIG, per germline (reference sequence). In nucleotides, the CDR3 is TGTGCCTGGAGCCTGGGACAGATAAACACTGAAGCTTTCTTT. Protein: CAWSLGQINTEAFF.

The gene calls are TRBV10-1 and TRBJ2-1, with 7 bases identical to TRBD1. The V gene's germline CDR1 is WNHNN and CDR2 SYGVQD (reference sequence). With 4 bases clipped from V and 8 bases from J, the junction kept 5 bases outside the gene matches. The CDR3 contains 13 residues. The CDR3 region is CASSVATGYEQFF. Written as DNA, the CDR3 is TGCGCCAGCAGTGTGGCGACAGGGTATGAGCAGTTCTTC.

The V and J genes are TRBV2 and TRBJ1-2; TRBD1 is a possible D gene (5 bases). Trimming left V 10 bases short and J 8 bases short, with 17 bases between. The CDR3 sequence is 12 residues long. CDR1 SNHLY and CDR2 FYNNEI come from the germline V gene. CDR3 in amino acids: CANERGEGGYTF. CDR3 coding DNA: TGTGCCAACGAACGAGGGGAGGGGGGCTACACCTTC.

This chain joins TRBV28 and TRBJ1-5; 8 bases agree with TRBD1. This CDR3 contains 12 residues. CDR1 and CDR2 (germline): MDHEN, SYDVKM. The junction had 6 bases not matched to a gene; V was cut back by 5 bases and J by 12 bases. CDR3 in amino acids: CASSLDRVSQHF. The DNA of the CDR3 is TGTGCCAGCAGTCTGGACAGGGTAAGCCAGCATTTT.

The genes are TRBV27 and TRBJ2-1, with D unresolved. From germline, CDR1 is MNHEY and CDR2 SMNVEV (reference sequence). V lost 0 bases, J lost 8 bases, and 11 bases lay in between. The CDR3 consists of 14 residues. CDR3 DNA sequence: TGTGCCAGCAGTTTATCCGGCTTGCGGTATGAGCAGTTCTTC. It translates to CASSLSGLRYEQFF.

The chain couples TRBV5-4 to TRBJ1-2; 7 bases match TRBD1. The germline CDR1 and CDR2 sequences are SGHNT and YYREEE (reference sequence). The CDR3 runs to 13 residues. Trimming removed 4 bases from V and 5 bases from J; junction bases left unmatched: 5. CDR3 sequence: CASSRDREYGYTF. The DNA for the CDR3 is TGTGCCAGCAGCCGAGACAGGGAGTATGGCTACACCTTC. Together with reference TRBV5-4 and TRBJ1-2, the CDR3 gives the full variable domain: ETGVTQSPTHLIKTRGQQVTLRCSSQSGHNTVSWYQQALGQGPQFIFQYYREEENGRGNFPPRFSGLQFPNYSSELNVNALELDDSALYLCASSRDREYGYTFGSGTRLTVV.

This clone was recorded only once. The chain combines TRBV14 with TRBJ2-7, with a possible D match to TRBD2 (5 bases). Trimming cost V 2 bases and J 4 bases, with 12 bases left between them. Germline lookup yields CDR1 SGHDN and CDR2 FVKESK. The length of the CDR3 is 14 residues. Written as DNA, the CDR3 is TGTGCCAGCAGCCAATTGGCTCGGGAATACGAGCAGTACTTC. It codes for CASSQLAREYEQYF.

The V and J genes are TRBV28 and TRBJ2-7; the D is unclear. Germline CDR1 is MDHEN and CDR2 is SYDVKM. V gave up 5 bases and J gave up 4 bases, with 15 bases separating them. This CDR3 comprises 14 residues. This chain's CDR3 is CASSPGPITYEQYF. CDR3 nucleotides: TGTGCCAGCAGTCCCGGACCAATTACTTACGAGCAGTACTTC. Combining the CDR3 with reference TRBV28 and TRBJ2-7 gives the whole variable domain DVKVTQSSRYLVKRTGEKVFLECVQDMDHENMFWYRQDPGLGLRLIYFSYDVKMKEKGDIPEGYSVSREKKERFSLILESASTNQTSMYLCASSPGPITYEQYFGPGTRLTVT.

The chain is built from TRBV5-1 and TRBJ1-3; maybe TRBD1 (6 bases). Trimming cost V 4 bases and J 0 bases, with 11 bases left between them. This CDR3 comprises 15 residues. In germline, CDR1 is SGHRS, CDR2 YFSETQ. The DNA for the CDR3 is TGCGCCAGCAGCCAAACAGGGCCCTCTGGAAACACCATATATTTT. Translation gives CASSQTGPSGNTIYF.

The rearrangement joins TRBV11-3 to TRBJ1-1; no clear D. In germline, CDR1 is SGHNT, CDR2 YENEEA. V lost 2 bases and J 4 bases, leaving 11 bases between the germline ends. The CDR3 totals 14 residues. CDR3 coding DNA: TGTGCCAGCAGCTTAAGTGGGTTGAGCACTGAAGCTTTCTTT. It translates to CASSLSGLSTEAFF. The complete variable domain, with remaining parts taken from reference TRBV11-3 and TRBJ1-1, reads EAGVVQSPRYKIIEKKQPVAFWCNPISGHNTLYWYLQNLGQGPELLIRYENEEAVDDSQLPKDRFSAERLKGVDSTLKIQPAELGDSAVYLCASSLSGLSTEAFFGQGTRLTVV.

V is TRBV28 and J is TRBJ2-1; a possible D gene is TRBD2 (5 bases). V shed 6 bases and J shed 7 bases, with 16 bases lying between them. This CDR3 has 14 residues. Germline V gene lookup returns CDR1 MDHEN and CDR2 SYDVKM. The CDR3 loop reads CASSSVGDGNEQFF. DNA for the CDR3: TGTGCCAGCAGCTCTGTGGGAGACGGGAATGAGCAGTTCTTC.

V and J are TRBV11-2 and TRBJ1-3, with TRBD1 identical over 9 bases. The CDR3 spans 17 residues. Germline values: CDR1 SGHAT, CDR2 FQNNGV. The ends lost 5 bases at V and 2 bases at J; junction bases unmatched: 10. CDR3 DNA: TGTGCCAGCAGCGATCCTTCGTGGACAGGGGCTGGAAACACCATATATTTT. It yields the protein CASSDPSWTGAGNTIYF.

J is TRBJ2-7 and V is TRBV5-6; possible D gene TRBD2, 6 bases. Germline assignment: CDR1 SGHDT and CDR2 YYEEEE. The CDR3 consists of 12 residues. Trimming took off 4 bases at V and 6 bases at J, with 11 bases between the two ends. The CDR3 DNA reads as TGTGCCAGCAGCCCCGCCGGGGGCGAGCAGTACTTC. Translating it yields CASSPAGGEQYF.

This chain joins TRBV29-1 and TRBJ1-5; no firm D call. Trimming removed 0 bases from V and 4 bases from J, with 7 bases in between. In germline, CDR1 is SQVTM, CDR2 ANQGSEA. There are 13 residues in the CDR3. The CDR3 sequence is CSVEETANQPQHF. CDR3 DNA sequence: TGCAGCGTTGAAGAAACAGCAAATCAGCCCCAGCATTTT.

The chain has TRBV5-6 and TRBJ2-2; D gene unclear. With 4 bases removed from V and 5 bases from J, the gap between germline ends came to 12 bases. The CDR3 totals 14 residues. Germline loops: CDR1 SGHDT, CDR2 YYEEEE. The chain's CDR3 is CASSGSHETGELFF. In DNA, the CDR3 is TGTGCCAGCAGCGGTTCGCACGAGACCGGGGAGCTGTTTTTT.

The chain joins TRBV5-1 to TRBJ1-3; 8 positions match TRBD1. The CDR3 is 15 residues long. The trim removed 3 bases at V and 4 bases at J, leaving 6 bases unmatched. CDR1 is SGHRS and CDR2 is YFSETQ in the germline V gene. CDR3 DNA: TGCGCCAGCAGCTACCAGGGGGCGACCGGAAACACCATATATTTT. Its translation: CASSYQGATGNTIYF.

The V and J genes are TRBV5-4 and TRBJ2-3; unclear D gene. The CDR3 loop spans 15 amino acids. The germline V gene has CDR1 SGHNT and CDR2 YYREEE (reference sequence). Deletions cut 2 bases from V and 0 bases from J, with 10 bases between. The CDR3 sequence is CASSFDGSSTDTQYF. CDR3 bases: TGTGCCAGCAGCTTTGACGGCTCTAGCACAGATACGCAGTATTTT.

V gene TRBV5-1 combines with J gene TRBJ2-7; D uncertain. The V gene's germline CDR1 is SGHRS and CDR2 YFSETQ. Trimming took 4 bases from V and 1 from J, leaving 15 bases between them. The CDR3 runs to 15 residues. The DNA for the CDR3 is TGCGCCAGCAGCAATCCAATGGCCAATTCCTACGAGCAGTACTTC. Translating gives CASSNPMANSYEQYF.

This chain uses TRBV7-2 with TRBJ1-1; D call uncertain. This CDR3 region has 14 residues. Between the trimmed V and J ends, which lost 2 bases and 0 bases, there was a span of 7 bases. The germline CDR1 and CDR2 sequences are SGHTA and FQGNSA. The chain's CDR3 is CASSLQGMNTEAFF. The CDR3, as DNA: TGTGCCAGCAGCTTACAAGGGATGAACACTGAAGCTTTCTTT.

The rearrangement uses TRBV29-1 and TRBJ1-1; 9 bases are shared with TRBD1. Germline CDR1 and CDR2: SQVTM and ANQGSEA. V gave up 4 bases and J gave up 6 bases; unmatched junction bases: 9. This CDR3 contains 14 residues. CDR3 sequence: CSVAGQGFGPEAFF. The CDR3 nucleotides read TGCAGCGTTGCGGGACAGGGTTTCGGGCCTGAAGCTTTCTTT.

This rearrangement joins TRBV7-2 to TRBJ2-7; D may be TRBD1 or TRBD2 (5 bases each). Trimming left V 6 bases short and J 2 bases short, with 14 bases between. Germline V gene sequence: CDR1 SGHTA, CDR2 FQGNSA. The CDR3 extends over 14 amino acids. CDR3 loop: CASSLIGTTYEQYF. The CDR3 DNA is TGTGCCAGCAGTCTAATCGGGACCACCTACGAGCAGTACTTC.